The next 18 T cell receptor beta chains were all read from a single sample in a study of T cell responses to AZD1222 COVID-19 vaccine. Only in-frame clones appear in the TCRdb table, and some are missing; sequencing was by immunoSEQ multiplex PCR. The table lists about 92,000 clones, around 84% of them singletons. The sample in question was peripheral blood, obtained on day 0 of AZD1222 vaccination. These receptors were obtained from an adult in good health.

V and J are TRBV18 and TRBJ1-1; possibly TRBD1 for D (6 bases). This CDR3 has 15 residues. Germline V lookup: CDR1 KGHSH, CDR2 LQKENI. V lost 3 bases and J lost 0, with 11 bases in between. The CDR3 sequence: CASSPPDSMNTEAFF. CDR3 sequence (DNA): TGTGCCAGCTCACCGCCGGACAGCATGAACACTGAAGCTTTCTTT.

This clone was observed once. A read error may account for a junction end that differs from germline. The chain recombines TRBV7-9 with TRBJ1-1; TRBD1 matches at 9 bases. This CDR3 comprises 15 residues. Per the germline V gene, CDR1 is SEHNR and CDR2 is FQNEAQ (reference sequence). CDR3 protein: CASSSTGQGNAEAFF. DNA of the CDR3: TGTGCCAGCAGCTCCACCGGACAGGGGAACGCTGAAGCTTTCTTT.

This chain links TRBV7-2 with TRBJ1-1; possible D gene TRBD1, 6 bases. The germline CDR1 and CDR2 sequences are SGHTA and FQGNSA. The V and J ends lost 0 bases and 7 bases respectively, with 18 bases between them. The CDR3 runs 16 residues. CDR3 sequence (DNA): TGTGCCAGCAGCTTAGCGATCACCCAGGGGCCCTTTGAAGCTTTCTTT. This codes for CASSLAITQGPFEAFF.

The chain employs TRBV6-5 and TRBJ2-4; D might be TRBD2 (5 bases). V gave up 7 bases and J gave up 0 bases, with 10 bases separating them. The germline gives CDR1 MNHEY, CDR2 SVGAGI. The CDR3 consists of 14 residues. Here the CDR3 DNA reads TGTGCCAGCACGGAGGTCCTAGCCAAAAACATTCAGTACTTC. Translation gives CASTEVLAKNIQYF.

This clone was picked up a small number of times. The chain employs TRBV19 and TRBJ2-2; no reliable D call. Germline V gene lookup returns CDR1 LNHDA and CDR2 SQIVND (reference sequence). V lost 4 bases and J 5 bases, leaving 5 bases between the germline ends. This CDR3 has 12 residues. CDR3 DNA: TGTGCCAGTAGTACCCCTACCGGGGAGCTGTTTTTT. Translated, it gives CASSTPTGELFF.

This clone was found many times. The V call is TRBV5-5, the J call TRBJ2-7; D is ambiguous. Germline V CDR1 and CDR2: SGHKS, YYEKEE (reference sequence). This CDR3 spans 14 amino acids. The V end was cut by 5 bases, the J end by 3 bases, with 15 bases between. The CDR3 region is CASRVGPQLYEQYF. CDR3 nucleotides: TGTGCCAGCAGAGTCGGACCACAGCTCTACGAGCAGTACTTC.

The CDR3 loop is CGSSGNTIYF. CDR3 in DNA: TGTGGGAGCTCTGGAAACACCATATATTTT. The V and J genes are TRBV28 and TRBJ1-3; D not certain. The germline V gene encodes CDR1 MDHEN and CDR2 SYDVKM. CDR3 length: 10 residues.

This clone came up a few times. The chain employs TRBV7-2 and TRBJ2-1, with D possibly matching TRBD2 (5 bases). Germline loops: CDR1 SGHTA, CDR2 FQGNSA. This CDR3 contains 16 residues. Trimming took off 4 bases at V and 6 bases at J, with 19 bases between the two ends. CDR3 nucleotide sequence: TGTGCCAGCAGCTCCGATAGGGAACGGGGTGGCAATGAGCAGTTCTTC. Translating gives CASSSDRERGGNEQFF.

The gene calls are TRBV28 and TRBJ2-2; D is perhaps TRBD2 (6 bases). Germline-derived CDR1 and CDR2 are MDHEN and SYDVKM. V was trimmed by 4 bases and J by 0 bases, leaving 24 bases between them. The length of the CDR3 is 20 residues. The CDR3, as DNA: TGTGCCAGCAGTTATTTAGCCCGACCGGGACTGATATCGAACACCGGGGAGCTGTTTTTT. It specifies CASSYLARPGLISNTGELFF.

The J gene is TRBJ2-7, the V gene TRBV19; 12 positions agree with TRBD2. This CDR3 is built from 16 residues. CDR1 and CDR2 (germline): LNHDA, SQIVND (reference sequence). With V trimmed by 4 bases and J by 5 bases, 9 bases remained unmatched. CDR3 sequence reads: CASSRRLAGVVHEQYF. CDR3 coding DNA: TGTGCCAGTAGTAGGAGACTAGCGGGGGTAGTGCACGAGCAGTACTTC.

This chain links TRBV30 with TRBJ2-5; 15 bases map to TRBD2. With 2 bases clipped from V and 5 bases from J, the junction kept 6 bases outside the gene matches. Per the germline V gene, CDR1 is GTSNPN and CDR2 is SVGIG (reference sequence). The CDR3 covers 16 residues. This CDR3 reads CAWSPPGLAGGETQYF. DNA of the CDR3: TGTGCCTGGAGTCCGCCGGGACTAGCGGGAGGTGAGACCCAGTACTTC.

As for this clone: Germline is not matched at one junction end, which may reflect a read error. The genes are TRBV19 and TRBJ1-4, with D possibly matching TRBD1 (5 bases). In germline, CDR1 is LNHDA, CDR2 SQIVND (reference sequence). The CDR3 is 15 residues long. The CDR3: CASSMALRAGKKLFF. CDR3 in DNA: TGTGCCAGTAGTATGGCCCTCCGGGCAGGGAAAAAATTGTTTTTT.

The gene calls are TRBV5-4 and TRBJ2-6, with 8 bases lining up with TRBD1. The germline V gene has CDR1 SGHNT and CDR2 YYREEE (reference sequence). The CDR3 has 18 amino acids. V shed 3 bases, J shed 1 base, and the junction held 9 bases outside the gene matches. The CDR3 sequence: CASSSQTGADSGANVLTF. The CDR3 coding sequence is TGTGCCAGCAGCTCCCAGACAGGGGCCGATTCTGGGGCCAACGTCCTGACTTTC.

This clone came up a few times. The genes are TRBV6-1 and TRBJ1-5; the D gene is possibly TRBD1 (6 bases). V lost 4 bases to trimming and J lost 2 bases, with 15 bases between them. CDR3 length: 16 amino acids. Germline values: CDR1 MNHNS, CDR2 SASEGT. The CDR3 loop reads CASSGGGRRGNQPQHF. The DNA of the CDR3 is TGTGCCAGCAGTGGAGGGGGGCGGAGGGGCAATCAGCCCCAGCATTTT.

The chain combines TRBV5-6 with TRBJ1-1; 8 bases line up with TRBD1. The CDR3 has 17 residues. Germline lookup yields CDR1 SGHDT and CDR2 YYEEEE. Trimming removed 3 bases from V and 2 bases from J; junction bases left unmatched: 12. The CDR3 sequence is CASSYMTGALRNTEAFF. The CDR3 nucleotides are TGTGCCAGCAGCTATATGACAGGGGCTCTACGCAACACTGAAGCTTTCTTT.

This sequence joins TRBV11-2 and TRBJ2-1; TRBD2 aligns across 8 bases. V lost 1 base and J lost 6; bases outside the gene matches: 14. The CDR3 has 18 amino acids. CDR1 and CDR2 from the germline V gene are SGHAT and FQNNGV. For the CDR3, the DNA is TGTGCCAGCAGCTTAGGTCTCCAGCGGGGGCCACTCAGCAATGAGCAGTTCTTC. Translation gives CASSLGLQRGPLSNEQFF.

This clone appeared once. The chain uses TRBV7-8 and TRBJ2-2; weak D call: TRBD2 (5 bases). With 4 bases removed from V and 2 bases from J, the gap between germline ends came to 8 bases. This CDR3 contains 14 residues. Germline values: CDR1 SGHVS, CDR2 FQNEAQ. The CDR3 nucleotides are TGTGCCAGCAGCTGGACTTTCAACACCGGGGAGCTGTTTTTT. This gives the protein CASSWTFNTGELFF.

The rearrangement uses TRBV30 and TRBJ1-6; perhaps TRBD1 as D (5 bases). The germline V gene has CDR1 GTSNPN and CDR2 SVGIG (reference sequence). The CDR3 has 15 residues. Trimming removed 0 bases from V and 8 bases from J, with 14 bases in between. Here the CDR3 reads CAWSVSGRGDSPLHF. The CDR3 bases are TGTGCCTGGAGTGTTTCGGGACGGGGGGATTCACCCCTCCACTTT.